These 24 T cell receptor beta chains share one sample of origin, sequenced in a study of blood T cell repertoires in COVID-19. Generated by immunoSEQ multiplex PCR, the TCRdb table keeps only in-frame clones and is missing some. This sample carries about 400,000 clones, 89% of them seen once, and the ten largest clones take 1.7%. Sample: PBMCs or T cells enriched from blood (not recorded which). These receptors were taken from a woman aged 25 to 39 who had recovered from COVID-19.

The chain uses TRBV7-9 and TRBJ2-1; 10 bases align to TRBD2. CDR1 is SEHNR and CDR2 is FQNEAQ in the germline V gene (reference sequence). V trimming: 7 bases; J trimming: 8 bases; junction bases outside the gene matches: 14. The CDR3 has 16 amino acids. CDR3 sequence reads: CASTSAVSGRAYEQFF. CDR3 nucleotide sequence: TGTGCCAGCACTTCGGCGGTAAGCGGGAGGGCCTATGAGCAGTTCTTC.

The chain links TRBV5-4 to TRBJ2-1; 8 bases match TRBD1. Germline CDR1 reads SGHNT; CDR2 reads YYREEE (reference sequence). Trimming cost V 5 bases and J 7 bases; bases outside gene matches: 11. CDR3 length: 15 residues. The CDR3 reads CASRRGGTGRNEQFF. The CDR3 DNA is TGTGCCAGCAGGAGAGGAGGGACAGGTAGGAATGAGCAGTTCTTC.

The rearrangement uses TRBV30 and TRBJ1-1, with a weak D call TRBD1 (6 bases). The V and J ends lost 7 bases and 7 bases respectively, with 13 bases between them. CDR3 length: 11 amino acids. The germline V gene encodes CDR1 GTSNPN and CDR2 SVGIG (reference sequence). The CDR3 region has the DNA TGTGCCTTACAGGGTTGGGATGAAGCTTTCTTT. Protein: CALQGWDEAFF.

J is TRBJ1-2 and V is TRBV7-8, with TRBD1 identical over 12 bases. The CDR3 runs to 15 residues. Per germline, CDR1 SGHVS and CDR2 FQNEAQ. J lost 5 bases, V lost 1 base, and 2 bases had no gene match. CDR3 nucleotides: TGTGCCAGCAGCTTAGTGGGACAGGGGGCTTATGGCTACACCTTC. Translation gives CASSLVGQGAYGYTF.

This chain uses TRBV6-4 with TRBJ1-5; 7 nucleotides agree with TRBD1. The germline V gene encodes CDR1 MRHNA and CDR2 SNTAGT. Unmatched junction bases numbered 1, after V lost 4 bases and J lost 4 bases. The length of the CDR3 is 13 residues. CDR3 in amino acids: CASSADRNQPQHF. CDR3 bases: TGTGCCAGCAGTGCGGACAGGAATCAGCCCCAGCATTTT.

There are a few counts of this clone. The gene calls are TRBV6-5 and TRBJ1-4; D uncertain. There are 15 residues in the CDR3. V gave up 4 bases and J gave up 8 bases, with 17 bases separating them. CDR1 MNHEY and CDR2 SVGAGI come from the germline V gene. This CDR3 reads CASSSRAFTAEKLFF. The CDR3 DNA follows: TGTGCCAGCAGTTCGAGAGCATTTACAGCAGAAAAACTGTTTTTT.

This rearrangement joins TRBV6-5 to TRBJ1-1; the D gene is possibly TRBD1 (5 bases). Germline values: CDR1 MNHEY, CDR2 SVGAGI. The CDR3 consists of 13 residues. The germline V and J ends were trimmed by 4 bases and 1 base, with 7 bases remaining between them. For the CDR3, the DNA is TGTGCCAGCAGTTGGGGGGAGAACACTGAAGCTTTCTTT. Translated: CASSWGENTEAFF.

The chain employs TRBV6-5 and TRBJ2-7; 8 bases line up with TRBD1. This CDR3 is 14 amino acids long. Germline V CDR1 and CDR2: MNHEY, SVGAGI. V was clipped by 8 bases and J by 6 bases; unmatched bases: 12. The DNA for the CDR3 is TGTGCCAGCTCCCCGGGACAGGCCTACTCCGAGCAGTACTTC. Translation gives CASSPGQAYSEQYF.

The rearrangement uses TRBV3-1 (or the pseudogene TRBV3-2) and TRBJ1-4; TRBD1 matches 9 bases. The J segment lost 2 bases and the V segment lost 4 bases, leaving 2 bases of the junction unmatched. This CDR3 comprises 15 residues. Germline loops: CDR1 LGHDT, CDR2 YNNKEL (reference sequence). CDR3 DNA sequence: TGTGCCAGCAGCCCGGACAGGGGTACTAATGAAAAACTGTTTTTT. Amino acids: CASSPDRGTNEKLFF.

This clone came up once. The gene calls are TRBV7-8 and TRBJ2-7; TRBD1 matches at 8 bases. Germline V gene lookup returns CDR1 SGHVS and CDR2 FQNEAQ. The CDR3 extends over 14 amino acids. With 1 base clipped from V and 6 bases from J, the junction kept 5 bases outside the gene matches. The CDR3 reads CASSLVGQAPEQYF. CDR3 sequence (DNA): TGTGCCAGCAGCTTAGTGGGACAGGCTCCCGAGCAGTACTTC.

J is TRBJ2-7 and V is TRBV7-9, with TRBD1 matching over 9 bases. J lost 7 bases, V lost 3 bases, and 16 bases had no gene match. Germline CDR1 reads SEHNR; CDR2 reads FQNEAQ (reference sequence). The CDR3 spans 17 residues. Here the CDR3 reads CASSFFIGADRGWEQYF. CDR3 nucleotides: TGTGCCAGCAGCTTTTTTATAGGAGCGGACAGGGGATGGGAGCAGTACTTC. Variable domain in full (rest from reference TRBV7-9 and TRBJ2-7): DTGVSQNPRHKITKRGQNVTFRCDPISEHNRLYWYRQTLGQGPEFLTYFQNEAQLEKSRLLSDRFSAERPKGSFSTLEIQRTEQGDSAMYLCASSFFIGADRGWEQYFGPGTRLTVT.

CDR3 DNA sequence: TGTGCCAGCAGCCAAATCGGTGGAGGGGCTTACGAGCAGTACTTC. Translated: CASSQIGGGAYEQYF. The J gene is TRBJ2-7, the V gene TRBV3-1 (or the pseudogene TRBV3-2); weak D call: TRBD2 (6 bases). The CDR3 length is 15 residues. Per the germline V gene, CDR1 is LGHDT and CDR2 is YNNKEL (reference sequence). V was pared by 2 bases and J by 4 bases, with 15 bases between.

CDR3 DNA sequence: TGTGCCAGCAGGGCGACAGGGTATAATGGCTACACCTTC. It translates to CASRATGYNGYTF. The chain combines TRBV12-3 or TRBV12-4 with TRBJ1-2; 7 bases agree with TRBD1. V lost 6 bases, J lost 6 bases, and 7 bases stayed unmatched. The CDR3 runs to 13 residues.

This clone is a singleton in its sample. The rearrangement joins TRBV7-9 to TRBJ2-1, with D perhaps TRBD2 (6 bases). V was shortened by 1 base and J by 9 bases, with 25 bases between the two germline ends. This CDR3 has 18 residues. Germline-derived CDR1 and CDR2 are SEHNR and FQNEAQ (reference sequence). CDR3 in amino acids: CASSLVRVGGRPPPEQFF. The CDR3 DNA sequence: TGTGCCAGCAGCTTAGTACGGGTCGGAGGGAGGCCCCCCCCTGAGCAGTTCTTC.

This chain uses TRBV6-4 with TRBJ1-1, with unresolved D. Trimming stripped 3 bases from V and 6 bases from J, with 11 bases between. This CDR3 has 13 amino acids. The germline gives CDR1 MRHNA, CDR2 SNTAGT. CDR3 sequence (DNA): TGTGCCAGCAGTGAAGAGGCGGGGTCTGAAGCTTTCTTT. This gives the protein CASSEEAGSEAFF.

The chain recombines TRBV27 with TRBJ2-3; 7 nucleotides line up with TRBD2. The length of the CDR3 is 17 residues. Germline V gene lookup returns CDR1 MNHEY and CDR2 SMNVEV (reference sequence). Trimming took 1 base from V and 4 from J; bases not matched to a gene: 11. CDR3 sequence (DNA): TGTGCCAGCAGTTTATTTTTCACTCTCAGCGGGGCAGATACGCAGTATTTT. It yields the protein CASSLFFTLSGADTQYF.

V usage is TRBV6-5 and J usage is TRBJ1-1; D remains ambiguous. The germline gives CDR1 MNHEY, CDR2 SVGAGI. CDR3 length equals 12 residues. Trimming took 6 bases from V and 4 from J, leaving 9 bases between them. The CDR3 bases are TGTGCCAGCAGAAAGGGAGGCACTGAAGCTTTCTTT. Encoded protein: CASRKGGTEAFF.

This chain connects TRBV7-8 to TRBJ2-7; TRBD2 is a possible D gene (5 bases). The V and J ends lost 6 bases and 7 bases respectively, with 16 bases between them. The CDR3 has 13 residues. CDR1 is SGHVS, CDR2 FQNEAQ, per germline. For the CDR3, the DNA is TGTGCCAGCAGTGAGGGTGGAGGCAGGGAGCAGTACTTC. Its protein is CASSEGGGREQYF.

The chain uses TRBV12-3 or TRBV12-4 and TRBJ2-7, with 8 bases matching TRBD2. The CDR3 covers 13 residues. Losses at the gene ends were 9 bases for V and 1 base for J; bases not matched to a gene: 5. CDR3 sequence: CASSGMASYEQYF. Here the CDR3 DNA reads TGTGCCAGTAGCGGGATGGCTTCCTACGAGCAGTACTTC.

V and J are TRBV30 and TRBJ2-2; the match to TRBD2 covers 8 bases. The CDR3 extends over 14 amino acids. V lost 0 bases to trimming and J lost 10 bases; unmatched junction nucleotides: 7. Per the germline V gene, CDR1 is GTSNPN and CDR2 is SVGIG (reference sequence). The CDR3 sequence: CAWSVEAGAPELFF. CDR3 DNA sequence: TGTGCCTGGAGTGTGGAAGCGGGGGCCCCGGAGCTGTTTTTT.

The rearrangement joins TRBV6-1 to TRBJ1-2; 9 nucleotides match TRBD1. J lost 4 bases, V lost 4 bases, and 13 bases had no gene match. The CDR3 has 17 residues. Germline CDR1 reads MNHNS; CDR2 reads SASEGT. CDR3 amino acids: CASSATGGVWIVYGYTF. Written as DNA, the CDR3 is TGTGCCAGCAGTGCGACAGGGGGTGTATGGATAGTCTATGGCTACACCTTC.

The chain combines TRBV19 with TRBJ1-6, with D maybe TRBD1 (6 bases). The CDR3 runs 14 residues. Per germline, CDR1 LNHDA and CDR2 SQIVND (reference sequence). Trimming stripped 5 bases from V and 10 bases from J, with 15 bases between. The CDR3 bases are TGTGCCAGTAGTGCGACAGGAATGGTCTCACCCCTCCACTTT. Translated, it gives CASSATGMVSPLHF.

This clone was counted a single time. Here the CDR3 DNA reads TGTGCCAGCAGCGCCCTGCAGTTTAGCGATGAGCAGTTCTTC. It encodes CASSALQFSDEQFF. This chain connects TRBV9 to TRBJ2-1, with D possibly matching TRBD2 (5 bases). The CDR3 is made up of 14 amino acids. From germline, CDR1 is SGDLS and CDR2 YYNGEE. Trimming took off 3 bases at V and 8 bases at J, with 15 bases between the two ends.

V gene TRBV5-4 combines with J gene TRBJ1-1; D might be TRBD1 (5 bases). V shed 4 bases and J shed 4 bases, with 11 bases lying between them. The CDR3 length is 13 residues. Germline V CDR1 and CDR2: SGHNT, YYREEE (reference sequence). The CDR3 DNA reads TGTGCCAGCAGCAAAGGGGTTTTCACTGAAGCTTTCTTT. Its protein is CASSKGVFTEAFF.